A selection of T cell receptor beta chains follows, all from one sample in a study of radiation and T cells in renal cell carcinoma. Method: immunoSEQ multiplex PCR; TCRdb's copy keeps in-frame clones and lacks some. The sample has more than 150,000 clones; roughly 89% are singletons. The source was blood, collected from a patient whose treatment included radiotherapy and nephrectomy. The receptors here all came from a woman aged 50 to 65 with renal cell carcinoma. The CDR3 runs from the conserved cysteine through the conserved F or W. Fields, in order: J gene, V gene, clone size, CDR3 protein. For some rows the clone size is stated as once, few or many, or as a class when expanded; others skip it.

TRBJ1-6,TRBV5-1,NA,CASSQRTGGDTILNSPLHF
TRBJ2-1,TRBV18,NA,CASSPSRDNEQFF
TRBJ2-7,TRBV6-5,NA,CASSYYPGSYEQYF
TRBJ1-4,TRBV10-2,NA,CASGDRGRGEKLFF
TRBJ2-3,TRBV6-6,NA,CASSYGGVGTDTQYF
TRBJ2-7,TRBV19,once,CASSRDSSYEQYF
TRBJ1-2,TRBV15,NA,CATSRVRDPGYGYTF
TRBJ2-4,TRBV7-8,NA,CASSPVRGAGLAKNIQYF
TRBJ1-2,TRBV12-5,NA,CASGSGRDVNYGYTF
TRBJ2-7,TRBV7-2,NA,CASSLAFQAGISYEQYF
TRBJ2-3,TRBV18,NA,CASSPAGWTDTQYF
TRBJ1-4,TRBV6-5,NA,CASSYARDVLNEKLFF
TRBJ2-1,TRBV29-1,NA,CSVASLGPRSYNEQFF
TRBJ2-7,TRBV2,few,CASSVPSGGAVEQYF
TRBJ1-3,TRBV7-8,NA,CASSLGSAVGRSGNTIYF
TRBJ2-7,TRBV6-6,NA,CASSLKGLEAWEQYF
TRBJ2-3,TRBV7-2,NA,CASSLDPTEDLTDTQYF
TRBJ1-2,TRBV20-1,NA,CSAWGSEGYTF
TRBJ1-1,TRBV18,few,CASQEGNTEAFF
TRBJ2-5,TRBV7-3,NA,CASSLGGAPGQETQYF
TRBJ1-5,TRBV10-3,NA,CATEGQGGNQPQHF
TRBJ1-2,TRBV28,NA,CASSGPTDFYGYTF
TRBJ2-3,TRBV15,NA,CATSNDYTTDTQYF
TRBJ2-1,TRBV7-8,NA,CASSLATGGNEQFF
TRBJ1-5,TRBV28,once,CASSLGQYSNQPQHF
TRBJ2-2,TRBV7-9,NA,CASSPDRGRTGELFF
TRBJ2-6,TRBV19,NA,CATLPGGSSGANVLTF
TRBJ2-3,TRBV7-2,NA,CASSLVVSGDTQYF
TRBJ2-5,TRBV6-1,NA,CASLTGWYQETQYF
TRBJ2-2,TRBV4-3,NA,CASSMGQATGELFF
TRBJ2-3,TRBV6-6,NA,CASSYRRSGGTDTQYF
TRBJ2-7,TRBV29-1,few,CSVTVQREQYF
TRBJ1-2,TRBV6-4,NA,CASSPGGGYTF
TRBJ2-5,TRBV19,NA,CASSMNAVGQYLQETQYF
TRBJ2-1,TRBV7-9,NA,CASTNRQGYNEQFF
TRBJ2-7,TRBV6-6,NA,CASSPQGPPSYEQYF
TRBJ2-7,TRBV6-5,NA,CASSISGGLYEQYF
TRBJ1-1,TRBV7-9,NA,CASSPRGQGRRTEAFF
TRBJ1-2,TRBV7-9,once,CASSLRGDDGYTF
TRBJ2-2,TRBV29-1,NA,CSGSGVDTGELFF
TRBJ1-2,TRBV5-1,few,CASSLADSARDGYTF
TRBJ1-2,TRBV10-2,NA,CASSGLPQPDANYGYTF
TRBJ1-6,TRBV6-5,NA,CASSFGQKSSPLHF
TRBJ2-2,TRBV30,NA,CAWRIWGGLGELFF
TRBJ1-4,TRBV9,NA,CASSVETGTNEKLFF
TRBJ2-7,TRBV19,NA,CASSIRTGSGEQYF
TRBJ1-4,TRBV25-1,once,CASSEPQGSNEKLFF
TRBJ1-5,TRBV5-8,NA,CASSPRGYSNQPQHF
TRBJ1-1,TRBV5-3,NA,CARSSVDGYTEAFF